Below, 10 T cell receptor beta chains from the same sample are listed, as sequenced in a study of cytomegalovirus exposure and HLA in healthy donors. The PCR used 60 Vbeta and 13 Jbeta primers. Repertoires were generated with immunoSEQ multiplex PCR, while TCRdb's copy carries only in-frame clones and drops some. Among about 160,000 clones listed, about 83% were seen once. Material: PBMCs. The source of these receptors is a woman aged 25 to 39 in good health and CMV-seronegative.

J is TRBJ1-2 and V is TRBV7-2; D is unclear. CDR3 length: 16 residues. Trimming removed 4 bases from V and 6 bases from J, with 21 bases in between. Germline CDR1 reads SGHTA; CDR2 reads FQGNSA. Here the CDR3 reads CASSSRVGAGLDGYTF. CDR3 bases: TGTGCCAGCAGCTCCCGGGTGGGTGCGGGCTTGGATGGCTACACCTTC.

The chain links TRBV28 to TRBJ1-2; possible D gene TRBD1, 6 bases. This CDR3 has 13 residues. V was shortened by 7 bases and J by 5 bases, with 14 bases between the two germline ends. In germline, CDR1 is MDHEN, CDR2 SYDVKM. The CDR3 loop is CASTTGGGYGYTF. DNA for the CDR3: TGTGCCAGCACCACGGGAGGGGGGTATGGCTACACCTTC.

The chain couples TRBV6-6 to TRBJ1-1; D is unclear. The germline gives CDR1 MNHNY, CDR2 SVGAGI (reference sequence). V was trimmed by 4 bases and J by 0 bases, leaving 15 bases between them. This CDR3 comprises 16 residues. The CDR3 coding sequence is TGTGCCAGCAGTTCCCACAGAGGACTCATGAACACTGAAGCTTTCTTT. Its protein product is CASSSHRGLMNTEAFF.

The J gene is TRBJ2-5, the V gene TRBV28, with 16 bases aligning to TRBD2. Germline trimming cut 7 bases from V and 3 bases from J; bases unmatched to any gene: 17. The germline V gene encodes CDR1 MDHEN and CDR2 SYDVKM. The CDR3 is made up of 20 amino acids. The CDR3 is CASTAGGAGTSGRVEETQYF. As DNA, the CDR3 is TGTGCCAGCACCGCCGGGGGGGCCGGGACTAGCGGGAGGGTGGAAGAGACCCAGTACTTC. Combining the CDR3 with reference TRBV28 and TRBJ2-5 gives the whole variable domain DVKVTQSSRYLVKRTGEKVFLECVQDMDHENMFWYRQDPGLGLRLIYFSYDVKMKEKGDIPEGYSVSREKKERFSLILESASTNQTSMYLCASTAGGAGTSGRVEETQYFGPGTRLLVL.

The CDR3 region is CASSLQEPNSPLHF. CDR3 nucleotide sequence: TGTGCCAGCAGCTTGCAGGAACCCAATTCACCCCTCCACTTT. The chain uses TRBV5-8 and TRBJ1-6, with D uncertain. The germline CDR1 and CDR2 sequences are SGHTS and YDEGEE. The CDR3 runs 14 residues. V was pared by 1 base and J by 7 bases, with 9 bases between.

The CDR3 here is CASSSGGTGELFF. In DNA, the CDR3 is TGCGCCAGCAGCTCCGGGGGGACCGGGGAGCTGTTTTTT. This chain connects TRBV5-1 to TRBJ2-2; 7 bases are shared with TRBD2. Germline-derived CDR1 and CDR2 are SGHRS and YFSETQ. Losses at the gene ends were 3 bases for V and 5 bases for J; bases not matched to a gene: 1. CDR3 size: 13 residues.

This clone showed up just a few times. The chain uses TRBV7-7 and TRBJ2-3; 7 positions agree with TRBD2. After removal of 2 bases from V and 0 bases from J, the junction contained 2 bases not matched to a gene. Germline loops: CDR1 SSHAT, CDR2 FNYEAQ (reference sequence). The CDR3 contains 15 residues. The CDR3 nucleotides are TGTGCCAGCAGCTTACGGGGGGATAGCACAGATACGCAGTATTTT. It is translated as CASSLRGDSTDTQYF.

The chain is built from TRBV28 and TRBJ2-3; D is perhaps TRBD2 (5 bases). Trimming stripped 2 bases from V and 2 bases from J, with 8 bases between. Germline CDR1 reads MDHEN; CDR2 reads SYDVKM. The CDR3 is 14 residues long. CDR3 bases: TGTGCCAGCAGTTTACGGGGATTCACAGATACGCAGTATTTT. The encoded protein is CASSLRGFTDTQYF.

The V gene is TRBV29-1, the J gene TRBJ2-1; TRBD2 agrees at 8 bases. The trim removed 3 bases at V and 8 bases at J, leaving 9 bases unmatched. The CDR3 is 14 amino acids. Germline V gene data show CDR1 as SQVTM and CDR2 as ANQGSEA. The CDR3 sequence is CSVDPSGGSYEQFF. CDR3 DNA sequence: TGCAGCGTTGATCCCAGCGGGGGATCCTATGAGCAGTTCTTC.

The chain employs TRBV29-1 and TRBJ2-5; possible D gene TRBD2, 6 bases. The CDR3 loop spans 14 amino acids. CDR1 and CDR2 (germline): SQVTM, ANQGSEA. The V and J ends lost 3 bases and 9 bases respectively, with 20 bases between them. The CDR3 loop is CSVDSGPRERAQYF. The CDR3, as DNA: TGCAGCGTTGATTCTGGCCCTAGAGAGCGGGCCCAGTACTTC.